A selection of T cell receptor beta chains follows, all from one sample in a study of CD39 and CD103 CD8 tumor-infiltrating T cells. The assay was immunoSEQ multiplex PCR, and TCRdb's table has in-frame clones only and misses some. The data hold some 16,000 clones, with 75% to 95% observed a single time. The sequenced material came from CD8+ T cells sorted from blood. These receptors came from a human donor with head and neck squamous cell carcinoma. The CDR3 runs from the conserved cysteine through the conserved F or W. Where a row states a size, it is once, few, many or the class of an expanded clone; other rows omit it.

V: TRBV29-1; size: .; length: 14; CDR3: CSVAFGTGGTEAFF
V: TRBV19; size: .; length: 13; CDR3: CASSILSNSPLHF
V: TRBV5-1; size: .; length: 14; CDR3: CASGRGTSNQPQHF
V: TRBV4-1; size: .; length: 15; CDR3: CASSPNAGAEETQYF
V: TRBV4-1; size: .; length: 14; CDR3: CASSLTVGGTEAFF
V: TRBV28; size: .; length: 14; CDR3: CASSYRVVRETQYF
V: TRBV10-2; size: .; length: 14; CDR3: CASSAPTWGPEQFF
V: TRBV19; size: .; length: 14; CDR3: CASSASDASYEQYF
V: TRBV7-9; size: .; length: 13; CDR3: CASSLRGIYEQYF
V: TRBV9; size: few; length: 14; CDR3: CASSVGETPYGYTF
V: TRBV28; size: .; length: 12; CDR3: CASTPPRGPNSF
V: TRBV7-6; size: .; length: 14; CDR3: CASSLAELMGEQYF
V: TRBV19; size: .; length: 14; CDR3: CASSEKQGFTEAFF
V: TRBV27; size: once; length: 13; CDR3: CASSGLTGGIAFF
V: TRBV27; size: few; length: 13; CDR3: CASSLRVGSPLHF
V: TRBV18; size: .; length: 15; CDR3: CASSPPDRGNQPQHF
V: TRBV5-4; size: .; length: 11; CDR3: CASRGTGKAFF
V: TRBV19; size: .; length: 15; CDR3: CASRRTGTGGTEAFF
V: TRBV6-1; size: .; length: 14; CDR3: CASSENRIDYEQYF
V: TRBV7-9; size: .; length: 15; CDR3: CASSLGPGTNYGYTF
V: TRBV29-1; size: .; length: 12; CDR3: CSVDSENYGYTF
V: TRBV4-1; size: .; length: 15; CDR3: CASSQGTARGAEAFF
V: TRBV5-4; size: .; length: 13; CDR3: CASSLSRGMEQFF
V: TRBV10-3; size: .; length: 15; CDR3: CAISDSGGKRETQYF
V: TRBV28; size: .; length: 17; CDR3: CASSLSSPRTGPYEQYF
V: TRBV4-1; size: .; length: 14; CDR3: CASSQDRGSEKLFF
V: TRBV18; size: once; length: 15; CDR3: CASSPRGQSTDTQYF